A selection of T cell receptor beta chains follows, all from one sample in a study of T-cell reconstitution after alpha-beta-depleted transplantation in children. TCRdb processed the PCR reads anew with MiXCR; each CDR3 protein has one entry. The data contain roughly 400,000 distinct CDR3 sequences, approximately 42% of them singletons. The sample was PBMCs, taken before TCRalphabeta/CD19-depleted stem cell transplant. Source of these receptors: a girl under 10 years old with aplastic anemia, due to receive a stem cell transplant. Each CDR3 is given with its conserved first and last residue. The order of the fields is CDR3 DNA, CDR3 protein, V gene, clone size, J gene, D gene. D genes are given only for firm matches. Expanded clones get a size class; other rows say once, few or many, or leave the size out.

TGCGCCAGCAGCTTGGCCGGTCCCGGCGGAAACACCATATATTTT	CASSLAGPGGNTIYF	TRBV5-1	.	TRBJ1-3	.
TGCGCCAGCAGCCAAAGGTGGAGGAAAAGCGGGAGGGGAGATGAGCAGTTCTTC	CASSQRWRKSGRGDEQFF	TRBV4-1	.	TRBJ2-1	TRBD2
TGTGCCACCAGCAGGGGCTCCGGGACAGGGGGCCCGAGGGAGACCCAGTACTTC	CATSRGSGTGGPRETQYF	TRBV15	.	TRBJ2-5	TRBD1
TGTGCCAGCACCTGGACTAGCGGAACCTACGAGCAGTACTTC	CASTWTSGTYEQYF	TRBV6-1	.	TRBJ2-7	TRBD2
TGTGCCAGCAGTGAAGGATCAGGGGCGATTTATGGCTACACCTTC	CASSEGSGAIYGYTF	TRBV6-1	.	TRBJ1-2	.
TGCGCCAGCAGCTTGTTGGACGCACGTCGGGAAAAACTGTTTTTT	CASSLLDARREKLFF	TRBV5-1	.	TRBJ1-4	.
TGTGCCAGCAGTTATGGGACCCCGGGGAACATTCAGTACTTC	CASSYGTPGNIQYF	TRBV6-5	.	TRBJ2-4	.
TGCGCGGTGGCCGCGAATGAGCAGTTCTTC	CAVAANEQFF	TRBV29-1	.	TRBJ2-1	.
TGTGCCAGCAGCGTAGCGGGCGGAGGAGATACGCAGTATTTT	CASSVAGGGDTQYF	TRBV9	few	TRBJ2-3	.
TGTGCCTGGAGCCCAGGCCGCGGGGTGCAGCCCCAGCATTTT	CAWSPGRGVQPQHF	TRBV30	.	TRBJ1-5	.
TGTGCCAGCAGCTTACCGGGGGCTGCCAATGAGCAGTTCTTC	CASSLPGAANEQFF	TRBV7-9	few	TRBJ2-1	.
TGTGCCAGCAGTATACAGGGTGGCCCAGGGGAGCAGTTCTTC	CASSIQGGPGEQFF	TRBV27	.	TRBJ2-1	.
TGCGCCAGCAGACTCGAACTAGCCTACAATGATCAGTTCTTC	CASRLELAYNDQFF	TRBV5-1	.	TRBJ2-1	.
TGCAGCGTTGTTTACAGTCATAGCAATCAGCCCCAGCATTTT	CSVVYSHSNQPQHF	TRBV29-1	few	TRBJ1-5	.
TGTGCCAGCAGCAACGGACAGGGGGTGAATTCACCCCTCCACTTT	CASSNGQGVNSPLHF	TRBV28	.	TRBJ1-6	TRBD1
TGCGCCAGCAGCTGGAGCGGGAGAGGTTATGAGCAGTTCTTC	CASSWSGRGYEQFF	TRBV5-1	few	TRBJ2-1	TRBD2
TGCGCCAGCAGCCAAGTCATCTCCGGGACAGGGGGCACAGATACGCAGTATTTT	CASSQVISGTGGTDTQYF	TRBV4-1	.	TRBJ2-3	TRBD1
TGCGCCAGCAGCTTGAGGCAGGGGTCGTACGAGCAGTACTTC	CASSLRQGSYEQYF	TRBV5-1	many	TRBJ2-7	.
TGCAGTGGTAGGACTAGCGGGAGGGCCAATCCCTACGAGCAGTACTTC	CSGRTSGRANPYEQYF	TRBV20-1	.	TRBJ2-7	TRBD2
TGTGCCAGCAGCTTAGTTCGGGGAGACGAGCAGTACTTC	CASSLVRGDEQYF	TRBV7-6	.	TRBJ2-7	.
TGTGCCAGCAGCCCGGGGCCCACTAATGAGCAGTTCTTC	CASSPGPTNEQFF	TRBV9	.	TRBJ2-1	.
TGTGCCAGCTCACCACCGACGAGGCTTCCCACCGCCGGGGAGCTGTTTTTT	CASSPPTRLPTAGELFF	TRBV18	few	TRBJ2-2	.
TGTGCCAGCTCCACCTCAGGGTTAGGAGGAAACACCATATATTTT	CASSTSGLGGNTIYF	TRBV28	.	TRBJ1-3	.
TGTGCCAGCAGTTCCGCCTCCCCCGAGCAGTACTTC	CASSSASPEQYF	TRBV7-9	many	TRBJ2-7	.
TGTGCCAGCAGTAAATTAAGCACAGATACGCAGTATTTT	CASSKLSTDTQYF	TRBV6-1	few	TRBJ2-3	.
TGCAGTGCTAGGCCTGGGGAGCCAGATACGCAGTATTTT	CSARPGEPDTQYF	TRBV20-1	.	TRBJ2-3	.
TGCAGCGTTGAGGGACAGACGAACACCGGGGAGCTGTTTTTT	CSVEGQTNTGELFF	TRBV29-1	once	TRBJ2-2	TRBD1
TGTGCCAGCTCACCGCGAAGACTAGCGGGAGGGCACTACAATGAGCAGTTCTTC	CASSPRRLAGGHYNEQFF	TRBV18	.	TRBJ2-1	TRBD2
TGCGCCAGCAGCCAATCGACAGGGGTAGGAGAGACCCAGTACTTC	CASSQSTGVGETQYF	TRBV4-1	.	TRBJ2-5	TRBD1
TGTGCCAGCGGGGCGCGAAAACTGTTTTTT	CASGARKLFF	TRBV6-5	few	TRBJ1-4	.
TGCAGTGCCCCCTCGGGACTTAGCTACGAGCAGTACTTC	CSAPSGLSYEQYF	TRBV20-1	few	TRBJ2-7	.
TGTGCCAGCAGTTTAAAGGAGGGCACTGAAGCTTTCTTT	CASSLKEGTEAFF	TRBV12-3/TRBV12-4	many	TRBJ1-1	.
TGTGCCAGCAGTGAAGCGGGACAGGCTTACAATGAGCAGTTCTTC	CASSEAGQAYNEQFF	TRBV2	.	TRBJ2-1	TRBD1
TGTGCCAGCAGTTACGGCAGAATGAACACTGAAGCTTTCTTT	CASSYGRMNTEAFF	TRBV6-5	.	TRBJ1-1	.
TGTGCCAGCAGCTTATTAGCGGGGGCCTTGACCTACGAGCAGTACTTC	CASSLLAGALTYEQYF	TRBV7-2	.	TRBJ2-7	TRBD2
TGTGCCAGCAGCGAACTCCAGGGTCTAAGCAATCAGCCCCAGCATTTT	CASSELQGLSNQPQHF	TRBV11-2	.	TRBJ1-5	.
TGTGCCAGCAGTTTATCGGGCCCCACCTACGAGCAGTACTTC	CASSLSGPTYEQYF	TRBV27	once	TRBJ2-7	.
TGTGCCAGCAGTTACGTGGCGGGTCTGAGCTCCTACGAGCAGTACTTC	CASSYVAGLSSYEQYF	TRBV7-6	once	TRBJ2-7	.
TGCAGCGTTACGACTGCACCGGGAGTAGTCACTCCTGAGCAGTTCTTC	CSVTTAPGVVTPEQFF	TRBV29-1	.	TRBJ2-1	.
TGCAGTGCTAGCCCTCGCCCTAGCGACTTCACAGATACGCAGTATTTT	CSASPRPSDFTDTQYF	TRBV20-1	many	TRBJ2-3	.
TGCAGCGTTGGAAGGGGGCTGACAGATACGCAGTATTTT	CSVGRGLTDTQYF	TRBV29-1	.	TRBJ2-3	TRBD1
TGTGCCAGCAAGGGACAGGGAAACTACAATGAGCAGTTCTTC	CASKGQGNYNEQFF	TRBV11-3	.	TRBJ2-1	TRBD1
TGCAGCGTCTCTCGTGGGGGTTGGAATGAGCAGTTCTTC	CSVSRGGWNEQFF	TRBV29-1	few	TRBJ2-1	.
TGCGCCAGCAGCTTGAACAGCCCTGAGGCCCAGTACTTC	CASSLNSPEAQYF	TRBV5-1	.	TRBJ2-5	.
TGTGCCAGCAGCTTAGTCCAGGGTGGAGCTTTCTTT	CASSLVQGGAFF	TRBV7-2	many	TRBJ1-1	.
TGCAGCGTTGTGCAAGCTCAGTACAATGAGCAGTTCTTC	CSVVQAQYNEQFF	TRBV29-1	.	TRBJ2-1	.